This TCR beta chain was found in a study of spatial heterogeneity in lung cancer. Study at large: In tumor regions TCR transcript counts correlated strongly with a matched bulk RNA-seq T cell module score.

Time point in this sample: sample taken at primary tumor resection. Whole RNA came from tumor, nontumor lung or frozen PBMC and was sequenced without being sorted. V gave up 6 bases and J gave up 4 bases; unmatched junction bases: 7. The CDR3 sequence is 15 residues long. CDR1 ENHRY and CDR2 SYGVKD come from the germline V gene. Study-level points and caveats: Higher tumor mutation counts went along with higher counts of expanded intratumoral alpha and beta TCRs.

TCRdb used MiXCR to reprocess the 5' RACE reads, holding one entry per CDR3 protein. This sample yields around 4,600 distinct CDR3 sequences, of which 5% to 7.5% are seen a single time; about a third belongs to the top ten. This clonotype was recorded many times. The antigen is not known. This beta chain is a stray sequence in a library constructed for alpha chains; its clone size is not meaningful. This TCR was sampled from a female donor with early-stage non-small cell lung cancer. This sample comprised lung tumor tissue, obtained at surgery. The rearrangement links TRBV10-3 to TRBJ1-1; 11 bases align to TRBD1. CDR3 DNA sequence: TGTGCCATCAGCGGACAGGGGGCGGCGGGCACTGAAGCTTTCTTT. Residues: CAISGQGAAGTEAFF.